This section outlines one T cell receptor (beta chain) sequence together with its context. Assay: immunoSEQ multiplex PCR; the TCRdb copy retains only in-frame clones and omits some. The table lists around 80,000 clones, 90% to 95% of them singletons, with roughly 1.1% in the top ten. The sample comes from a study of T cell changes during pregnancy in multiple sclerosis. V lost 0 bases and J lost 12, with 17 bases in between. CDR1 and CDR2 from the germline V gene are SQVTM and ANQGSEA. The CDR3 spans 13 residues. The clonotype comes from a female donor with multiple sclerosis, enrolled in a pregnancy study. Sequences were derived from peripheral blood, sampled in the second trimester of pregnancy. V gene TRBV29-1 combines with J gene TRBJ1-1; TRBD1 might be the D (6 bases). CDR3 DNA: TGCAGCGTTGAAGATTGGGGGGGCTCGGCGTCTTTCTTT. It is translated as CSVEDWGGSASFF.